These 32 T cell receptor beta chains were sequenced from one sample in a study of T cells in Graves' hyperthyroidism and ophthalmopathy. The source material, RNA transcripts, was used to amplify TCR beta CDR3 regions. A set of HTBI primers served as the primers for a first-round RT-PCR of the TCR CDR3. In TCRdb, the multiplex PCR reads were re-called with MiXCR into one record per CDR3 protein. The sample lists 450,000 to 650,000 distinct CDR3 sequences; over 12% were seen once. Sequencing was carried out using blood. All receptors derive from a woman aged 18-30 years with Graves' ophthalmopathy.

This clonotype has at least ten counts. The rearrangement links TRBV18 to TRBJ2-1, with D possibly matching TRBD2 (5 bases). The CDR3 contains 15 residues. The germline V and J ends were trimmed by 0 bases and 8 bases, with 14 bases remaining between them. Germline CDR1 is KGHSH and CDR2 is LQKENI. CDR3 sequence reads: CASSPPSLTRDEQFF. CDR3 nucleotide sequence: TGTGCCAGCTCACCACCATCCTTAACGAGGGATGAGCAGTTCTTC.

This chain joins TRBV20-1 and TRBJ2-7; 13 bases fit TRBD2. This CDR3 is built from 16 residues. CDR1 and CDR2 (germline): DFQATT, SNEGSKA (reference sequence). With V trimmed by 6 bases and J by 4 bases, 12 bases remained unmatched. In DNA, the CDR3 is TGCAGTGCGGGGAGCGATGGGACTAGCGGGAATTACGAGCAGTACTTC. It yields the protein CSAGSDGTSGNYEQYF.

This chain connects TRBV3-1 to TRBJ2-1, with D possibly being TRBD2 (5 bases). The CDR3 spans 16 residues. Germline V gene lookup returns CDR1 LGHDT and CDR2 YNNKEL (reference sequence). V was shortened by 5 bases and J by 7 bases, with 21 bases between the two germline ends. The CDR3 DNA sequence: TGTGCCAGCAGCGTACTAGTCCGTACAAACGTTAATGAGCAGTTCTTC. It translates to CASSVLVRTNVNEQFF.

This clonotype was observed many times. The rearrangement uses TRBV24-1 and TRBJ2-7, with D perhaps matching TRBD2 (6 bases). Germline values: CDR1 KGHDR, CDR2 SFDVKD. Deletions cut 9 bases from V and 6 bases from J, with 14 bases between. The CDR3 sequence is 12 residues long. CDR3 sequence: CATRDSVGEQYF. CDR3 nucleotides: TGTGCCACCCGGGACTCGGTCGGCGAGCAGTACTTC.

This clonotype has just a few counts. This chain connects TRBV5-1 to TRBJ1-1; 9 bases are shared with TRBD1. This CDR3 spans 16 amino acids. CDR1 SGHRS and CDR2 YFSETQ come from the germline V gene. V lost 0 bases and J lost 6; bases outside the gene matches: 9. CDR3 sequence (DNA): TGCGCCAGCAGCTTGGGAACGGGACAGGGTCAGGCTGAAGCTTTCTTT. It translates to CASSLGTGQGQAEAFF.

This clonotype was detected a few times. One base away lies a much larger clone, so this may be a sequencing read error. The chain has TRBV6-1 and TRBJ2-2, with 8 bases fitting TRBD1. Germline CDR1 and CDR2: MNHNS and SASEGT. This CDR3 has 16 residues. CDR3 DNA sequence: TGTGCCGGCAGAGAGCGACAGGGGAGGAACACCGGGGAGCTGTTTTTT. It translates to CAGRERQGRNTGELFF.

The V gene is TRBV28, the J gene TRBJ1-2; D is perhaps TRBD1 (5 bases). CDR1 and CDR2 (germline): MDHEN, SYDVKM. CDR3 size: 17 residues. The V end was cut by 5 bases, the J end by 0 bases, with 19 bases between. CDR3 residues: CASSGDLIRDANYGYTF. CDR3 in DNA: TGTGCCAGCAGTGGAGACCTAATCCGGGACGCTAACTATGGCTACACCTTC.

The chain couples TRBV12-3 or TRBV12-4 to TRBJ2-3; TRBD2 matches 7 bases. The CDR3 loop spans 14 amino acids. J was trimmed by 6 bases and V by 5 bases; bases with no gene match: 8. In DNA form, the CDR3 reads TGTGCCAGCAGTCCGAGACTAGCAGCTGATACGCAGTATTTT. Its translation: CASSPRLAADTQYF.

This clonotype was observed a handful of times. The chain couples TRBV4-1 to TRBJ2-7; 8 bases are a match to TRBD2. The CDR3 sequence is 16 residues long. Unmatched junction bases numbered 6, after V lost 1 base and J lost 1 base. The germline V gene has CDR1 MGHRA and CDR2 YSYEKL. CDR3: CASSQGAAGGSYEQYF. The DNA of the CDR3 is TGCGCCAGCAGCCAAGGGGCCGCGGGAGGTTCCTACGAGCAGTACTTC.

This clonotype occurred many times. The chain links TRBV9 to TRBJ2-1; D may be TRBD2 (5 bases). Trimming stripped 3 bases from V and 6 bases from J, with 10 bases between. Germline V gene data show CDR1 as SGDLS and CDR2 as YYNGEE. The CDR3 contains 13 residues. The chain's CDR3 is CASSGGRPNEQFF. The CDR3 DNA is TGTGCCAGCAGCGGCGGGCGCCCCAATGAGCAGTTCTTC.

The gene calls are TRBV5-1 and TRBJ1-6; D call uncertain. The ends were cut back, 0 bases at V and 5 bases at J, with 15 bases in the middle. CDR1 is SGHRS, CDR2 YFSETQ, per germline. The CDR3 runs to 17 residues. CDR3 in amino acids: CASSLGPQRGDNSPLHF. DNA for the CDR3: TGCGCCAGCAGCTTGGGACCCCAGCGAGGAGATAATTCACCCCTCCACTTT.

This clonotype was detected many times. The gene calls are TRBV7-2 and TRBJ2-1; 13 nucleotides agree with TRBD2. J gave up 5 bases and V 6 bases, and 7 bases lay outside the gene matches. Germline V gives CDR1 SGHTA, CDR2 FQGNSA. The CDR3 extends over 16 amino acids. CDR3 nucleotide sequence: TGTGCCAGCAGGGGGGGGGGGACTAGCGGGGACAATGAGCAGTTCTTC. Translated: CASRGGGTSGDNEQFF.

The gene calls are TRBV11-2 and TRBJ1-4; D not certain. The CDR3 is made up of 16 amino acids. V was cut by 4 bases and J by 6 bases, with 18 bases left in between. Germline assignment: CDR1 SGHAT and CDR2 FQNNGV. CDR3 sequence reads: CASSYNFRELYEKLFF. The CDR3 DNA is TGTGCCAGCAGCTATAATTTTAGGGAACTTTATGAAAAACTGTTTTTT.

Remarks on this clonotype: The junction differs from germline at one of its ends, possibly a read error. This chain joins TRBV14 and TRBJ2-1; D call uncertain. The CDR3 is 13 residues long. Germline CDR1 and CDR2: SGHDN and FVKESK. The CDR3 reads CAGSQEAYNEQFF. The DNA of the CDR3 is TGTGCCGGCAGCCAAGAGGCCTACAATGAGCAGTTCTTC. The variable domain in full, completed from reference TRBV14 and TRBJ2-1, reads EAGVTQFPSHSVIEKGQTVTLRCDPISGHDNLYWYRRVMGKEIKFLLHFVKESKQDESGMPNNRFLAERTGGTYSTLKVQPAELEDSGVYFCAGSQEAYNEQFFGPGTRLTVL.

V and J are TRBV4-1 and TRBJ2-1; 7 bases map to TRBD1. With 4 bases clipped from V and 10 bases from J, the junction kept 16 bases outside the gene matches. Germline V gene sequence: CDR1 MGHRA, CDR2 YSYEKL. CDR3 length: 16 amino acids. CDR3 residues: CASSPGTERSYREQFF. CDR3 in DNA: TGCGCCAGCAGCCCCGGGACAGAACGCTCCTACAGGGAGCAGTTCTTC.

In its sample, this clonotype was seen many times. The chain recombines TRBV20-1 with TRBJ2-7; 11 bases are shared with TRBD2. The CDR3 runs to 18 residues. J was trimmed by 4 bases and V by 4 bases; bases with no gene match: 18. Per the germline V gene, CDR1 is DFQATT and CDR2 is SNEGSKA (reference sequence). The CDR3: CSANRDGGSGRVRYEQYF. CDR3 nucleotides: TGCAGTGCTAATAGAGACGGGGGTAGCGGGAGGGTACGGTACGAGCAGTACTTC.

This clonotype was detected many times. For the CDR3, the DNA is TGCAGTGCTAGAGGTACTAGCGGGAGGGATCAGCCCCAGCATTTT. It yields the protein CSARGTSGRDQPQHF. This chain links TRBV20-1 with TRBJ1-5; D gene uncertain. The germline gives CDR1 DFQATT, CDR2 SNEGSKA (reference sequence). The CDR3 sequence is 15 residues long. The V and J ends lost 1 base and 5 bases respectively, with 15 bases between them.

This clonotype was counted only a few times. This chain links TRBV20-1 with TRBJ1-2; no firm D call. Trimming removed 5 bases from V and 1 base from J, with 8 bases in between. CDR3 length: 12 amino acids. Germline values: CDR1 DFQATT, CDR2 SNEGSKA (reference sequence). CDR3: CSASTLNYGYTF. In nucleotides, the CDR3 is TGCAGTGCTTCGACACTTAACTATGGCTACACCTTC.

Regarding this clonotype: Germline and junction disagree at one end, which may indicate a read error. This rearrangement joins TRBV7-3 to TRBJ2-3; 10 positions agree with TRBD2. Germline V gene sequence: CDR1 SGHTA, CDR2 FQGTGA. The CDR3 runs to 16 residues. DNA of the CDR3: TGTGCCAGCGGCTTAAGCGGGAGGGCCGGCACAGATACGCAGTATTTT. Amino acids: CASGLSGRAGTDTQYF.

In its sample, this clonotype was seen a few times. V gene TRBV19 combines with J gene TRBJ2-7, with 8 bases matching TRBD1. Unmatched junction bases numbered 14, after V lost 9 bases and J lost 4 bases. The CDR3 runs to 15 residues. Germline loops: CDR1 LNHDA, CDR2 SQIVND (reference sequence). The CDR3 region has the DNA TGTGCCAGATTCCTGTGCGGGACAGGCAAATACGAGCAGTACTTC. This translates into CARFLCGTGKYEQYF.

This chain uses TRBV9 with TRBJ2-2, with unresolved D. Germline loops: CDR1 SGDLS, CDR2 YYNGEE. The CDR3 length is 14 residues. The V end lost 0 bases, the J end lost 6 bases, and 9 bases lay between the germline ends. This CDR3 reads CASSVGGFSGELFF. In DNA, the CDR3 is TGTGCCAGCAGCGTAGGGGGTTTTTCCGGGGAGCTGTTTTTT.

DNA for the CDR3: TGTGCCAGTAGTACACACGTCATCCGGGACACTGAAGCTTTCTTT. Translated: CASSTHVIRDTEAFF. The chain combines TRBV19 with TRBJ1-1; D is unresolved. The CDR3 totals 15 residues. Trimming pared 4 bases from V and 3 bases from J, leaving 15 bases between. CDR1 LNHDA and CDR2 SQIVND come from the germline V gene (reference sequence).

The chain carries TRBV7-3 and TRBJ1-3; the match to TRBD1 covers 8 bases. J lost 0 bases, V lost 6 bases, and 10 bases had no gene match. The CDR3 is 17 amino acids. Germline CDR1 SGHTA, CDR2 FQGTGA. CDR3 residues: CASRGRTGHDSGNTIYF. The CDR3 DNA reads TGTGCCAGCAGGGGGAGGACAGGGCATGACTCTGGAAACACCATATATTTT.

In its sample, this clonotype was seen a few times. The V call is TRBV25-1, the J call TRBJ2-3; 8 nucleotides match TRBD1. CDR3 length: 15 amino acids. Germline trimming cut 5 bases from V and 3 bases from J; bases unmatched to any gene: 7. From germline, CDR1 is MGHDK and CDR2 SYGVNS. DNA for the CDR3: TGTGCCAGCAGTCCCCAGACAGGGGAGACAGATACGCAGTATTTT. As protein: CASSPQTGETDTQYF.

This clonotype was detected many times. CDR3 in DNA: TGTGCCAGCACCCGAGCGGGAGGGCCTCCCTACGAGCAGTACTTC. This encodes CASTRAGGPPYEQYF. This chain joins TRBV12-3 or TRBV12-4 and TRBJ2-7; 10 nucleotides align to TRBD2. Trimming took 7 bases from V and 2 from J; bases not matched to a gene: 8. The CDR3 has 15 amino acids.

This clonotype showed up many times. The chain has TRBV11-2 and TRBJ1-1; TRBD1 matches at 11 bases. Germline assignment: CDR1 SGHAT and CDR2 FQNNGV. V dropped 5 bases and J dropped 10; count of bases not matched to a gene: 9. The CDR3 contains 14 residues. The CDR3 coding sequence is TGTGCCAGCAGCGCCAGCCGTGGGACAGGGGGAGCTTTCTTT. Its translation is CASSASRGTGGAFF.

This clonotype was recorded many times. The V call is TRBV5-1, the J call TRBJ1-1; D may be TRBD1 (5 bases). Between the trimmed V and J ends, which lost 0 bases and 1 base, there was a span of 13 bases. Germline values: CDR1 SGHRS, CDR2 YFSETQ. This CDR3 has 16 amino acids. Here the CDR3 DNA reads TGCGCCAGCAGCTTGGTGGCAGGGCCACAGAACACTGAAGCTTTCTTT. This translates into CASSLVAGPQNTEAFF.

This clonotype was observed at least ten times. The CDR3 loop reads CASSFERESYEQYF. The CDR3 nucleotides read TGTGCCAGCAGCTTTGAGCGGGAGAGTTACGAGCAGTACTTC. V gene TRBV7-3 combines with J gene TRBJ2-7; 8 bases fit TRBD2. J gave up 4 bases and V 3 bases, and 5 bases lay outside the gene matches. CDR3 length equals 14 residues. Per germline, CDR1 SGHTA and CDR2 FQGTGA.

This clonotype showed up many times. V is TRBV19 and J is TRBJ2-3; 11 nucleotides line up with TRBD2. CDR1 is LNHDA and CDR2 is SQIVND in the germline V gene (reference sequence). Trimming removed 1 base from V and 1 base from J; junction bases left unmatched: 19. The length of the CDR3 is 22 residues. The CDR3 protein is CASSIAPLTFASGRSGTDTQYF. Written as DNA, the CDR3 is TGTGCCAGTAGTATAGCTCCCCTGACGTTTGCTAGCGGGAGGTCGGGCACAGATACGCAGTATTTT.

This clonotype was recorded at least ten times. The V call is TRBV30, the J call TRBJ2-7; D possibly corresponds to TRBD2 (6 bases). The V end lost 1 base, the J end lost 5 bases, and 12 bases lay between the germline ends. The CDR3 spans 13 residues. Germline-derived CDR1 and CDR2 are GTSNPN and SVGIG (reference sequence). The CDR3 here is CAWSGEARHEQYF. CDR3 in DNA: TGTGCCTGGAGTGGGGAGGCTCGCCACGAGCAGTACTTC.

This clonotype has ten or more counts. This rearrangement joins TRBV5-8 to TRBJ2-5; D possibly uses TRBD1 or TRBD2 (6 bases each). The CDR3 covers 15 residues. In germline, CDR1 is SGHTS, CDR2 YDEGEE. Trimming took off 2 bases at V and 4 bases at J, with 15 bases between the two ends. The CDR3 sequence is CASSLSGDSRETQYF. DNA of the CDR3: TGTGCCAGCAGCTTATCAGGGGACTCTAGAGAGACCCAGTACTTC.

CDR3: CASSQDEGRLYGYTF. The CDR3 bases are TGTGCCAGCAGCCAAGATGAGGGGCGCCTCTATGGCTACACCTTC. The chain recombines TRBV4-2 with TRBJ1-2, with D possibly matching TRBD1 (5 bases). V lost 0 bases, J lost 4 bases, and 12 bases lay in between. CDR1 and CDR2 (germline): LGHNA, YNFKEQ. The CDR3 sequence is 15 residues long.